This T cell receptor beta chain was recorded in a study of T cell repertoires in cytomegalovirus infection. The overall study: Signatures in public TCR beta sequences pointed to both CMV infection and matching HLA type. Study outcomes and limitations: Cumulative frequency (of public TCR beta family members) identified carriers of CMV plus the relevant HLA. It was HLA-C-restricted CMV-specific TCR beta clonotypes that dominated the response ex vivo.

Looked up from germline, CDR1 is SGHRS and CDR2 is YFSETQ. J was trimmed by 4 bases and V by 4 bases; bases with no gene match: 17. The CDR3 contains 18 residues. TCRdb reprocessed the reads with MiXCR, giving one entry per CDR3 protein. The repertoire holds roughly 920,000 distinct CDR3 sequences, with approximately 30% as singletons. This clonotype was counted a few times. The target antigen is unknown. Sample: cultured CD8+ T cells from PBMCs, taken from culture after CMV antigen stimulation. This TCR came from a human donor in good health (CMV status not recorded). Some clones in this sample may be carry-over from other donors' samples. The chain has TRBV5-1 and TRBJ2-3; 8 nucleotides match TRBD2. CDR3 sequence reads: CASSRPEKGLVLSDTQYF. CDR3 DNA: TGCGCCAGCAGCCGTCCGGAAAAGGGACTAGTTCTTTCAGATACGCAGTATTTT.